Listed below are T cell receptor beta chains from one sample, sequenced in a study of identical twins. TCRdb reprocessed the 5' RACE reads with MiXCR, giving one entry per CDR3 protein. Counted here are around 470,000 distinct CDR3 sequences, 11% to 15% occurring once; the ten biggest clones make up roughly 0.56%. This sample was also put to use in a study of yellow fever vaccine responses in identical twins.

Material: CD4+ T cells sorted from blood. All receptors come from a woman aged 18-29 years in good health. The CDR3 runs from the conserved cysteine through the conserved F or W. D genes are given only for firm matches. A row's size may be missing; if present it is once, few, many or a size class.

V	size	D	J	CDR3	DNA
TRBV6-2/TRBV6-3	.	.	TRBJ2-7	CASTLTGLGDEQYF	TGTGCCAGCACCCTTACAGGGTTAGGAGACGAGCAGTACTTC
TRBV5-1	many	.	TRBJ2-5	CASSLGVKSVFQETQYF	TGCGCCAGCAGCTTGGGGGTAAAGAGCGTATTCCAAGAGACCCAGTACTTC
TRBV18	.	.	TRBJ2-1	CASSPPVKNEQFF	TGTGCCAGCTCACCACCCGTAAAAAATGAGCAGTTCTTC
TRBV24-1	few	.	TRBJ2-2	CATSDFRRGLANTGELFF	TGTGCCACCAGTGATTTTAGAAGGGGACTCGCGAACACCGGGGAGCTGTTTTTT
TRBV11-2	few	TRBD1	TRBJ2-3	CASSLAFRGLADTQYF	TGTGCCAGCAGCTTAGCATTTAGGGGGCTGGCAGATACGCAGTATTTT
TRBV12-3/TRBV12-4	many	.	TRBJ1-2	CASSLAQGNYGYTF	TGTGCCAGCAGTTTAGCGCAAGGGAACTATGGCTACACCTTC
TRBV27	.	TRBD1	TRBJ2-1	CASSLGQGTINEQFF	TGTGCCAGCAGTTTGGGACAGGGGACGATAAATGAGCAGTTCTTC
TRBV20-1	.	.	TRBJ1-1	CSARAGGAQNTEAFF	TGCAGTGCTAGGGCCGGGGGGGCTCAGAACACTGAAGCTTTCTTT
TRBV28	few	.	TRBJ2-2	CASSPPRPNTGELFF	TGTGCCAGCAGTCCCCCAAGACCGAACACCGGGGAGCTGTTTTTT
TRBV30	few	.	TRBJ2-5	CAWNPHPGGRQETQYF	TGTGCCTGGAACCCCCACCCGGGCGGGCGTCAAGAGACCCAGTACTTC
TRBV14	few	.	TRBJ2-4	CASSQDLLSRIQYF	TGTGCCAGCAGCCAAGACCTCCTTTCACGGATTCAGTACTTC
TRBV29-1	few	.	TRBJ2-2	CSALGQVNTGELFF	TGCAGCGCACTAGGTCAGGTTAACACCGGGGAGCTGTTTTTT
TRBV12-3/TRBV12-4	.	.	TRBJ1-2	CASSLKGAGSGYTF	TGTGCCAGCAGTTTAAAGGGCGCCGGAAGCGGCTACACCTTC
TRBV2	few	.	TRBJ2-1	CASSESPWGGVNEQFF	TGTGCCAGCAGTGAAAGCCCTTGGGGCGGGGTCAATGAGCAGTTCTTC
TRBV10-3	.	.	TRBJ1-5	CATASGLSNQPQHF	TGTGCCACCGCGTCGGGACTTAGCAATCAGCCCCAGCATTTT
TRBV29-1	many	.	TRBJ2-1	CSVGNRINEQFF	TGCAGCGTTGGCAACAGGATCAATGAGCAGTTCTTC
TRBV19	.	.	TRBJ2-1	CASSTYRNEQFF	TGTGCCAGTAGTACTTACAGAAATGAGCAGTTCTTC
TRBV28	.	TRBD1	TRBJ2-3	CASSLMPRDRGFSYTQYF	TGTGCCAGCAGTTTAATGCCCCGGGACAGGGGTTTCTCTTATACGCAGTATTTT
TRBV19	.	.	TRBJ2-5	CASSVEASLQGTQYF	TGTGCCAGTAGTGTCGAGGCCTCTCTACAAGGGACCCAGTACTTC
TRBV4-2	few	TRBD2	TRBJ2-7	CASSQDPLAGGGDYEQYF	TGTGCCAGCAGCCAAGACCCACTAGCGGGAGGAGGGGACTACGAGCAGTACTTC